A selection of T cell receptor beta chains follows, all from one sample in a study of T cells in Graves' hyperthyroidism and ophthalmopathy. Using its own MiXCR run on the multiplex PCR reads, TCRdb lists one record per CDR3 protein. This table has about 740,000 distinct CDR3 sequences, around 13% appearing once. Sequencing was carried out using blood. The source of these receptors is a woman between 18 and 29 years old with Graves' hyperthyroidism. Each CDR3 is given with its conserved first and last residue. Fields, in order: CDR3 DNA, CDR3 protein, J gene, V gene, D gene, clone size. A D gene is named only where the DNA matches it firmly. Not every row has a clone size; where given, it reads once, few, many or a size class.

CDR3nt: TGTGCCAGCAGTTGGGGGACACTCCAAGAGACCCAGTACTTC
CDR3aa: CASSWGTLQETQYF
j_gene: TRBJ2-5
v_gene: TRBV2
d_gene: -
abundance: many

CDR3nt: TGTGCCAGCACCCGGGACTACCGGAGCTCCTACGAGCAGTACTTC
CDR3aa: CASTRDYRSSYEQYF
j_gene: TRBJ2-7
v_gene: TRBV7-8
d_gene: TRBD2
abundance: many

CDR3nt: TGTGCCAGCAGCTTAGAGGGGTATAGTGAGCAGTTCTTC
CDR3aa: CASSLEGYSEQFF
j_gene: TRBJ2-1
v_gene: TRBV7-9
d_gene: -
abundance: -

CDR3nt: TGCGCCAGCAGCCAATTTCTAGACTCCGACTACGAGCAGTACTTC
CDR3aa: CASSQFLDSDYEQYF
j_gene: TRBJ2-7
v_gene: TRBV4-3
d_gene: -
abundance: many

CDR3nt: TGTGCCAGCGACGGCCTCGGTGGGGGCACAGATACGCAGTATTTT
CDR3aa: CASDGLGGGTDTQYF
j_gene: TRBJ2-3
v_gene: TRBV25-1
d_gene: -
abundance: few

CDR3nt: TGTGCCAGCAGCTTAGTTCGGACAGGGGGCTCCTACAATGAGCAGTTCTTC
CDR3aa: CASSLVRTGGSYNEQFF
j_gene: TRBJ2-1
v_gene: TRBV7-8
d_gene: TRBD1
abundance: once

CDR3nt: TGTGCCAGCAGTGACTCTGTCCATGGCACAGATACGCAGTATTTT
CDR3aa: CASSDSVHGTDTQYF
j_gene: TRBJ2-3
v_gene: TRBV6-4
d_gene: -
abundance: -

CDR3nt: TGTGCCAGCAGCTTAGTTGCCAGATACACAACTAATGAAAAACTGTTTTTT
CDR3aa: CASSLVARYTTNEKLFF
j_gene: TRBJ1-4
v_gene: TRBV11-2
d_gene: -
abundance: many

CDR3nt: TGTGCTTACTCGCCCAATGGGGGTCGATACAATGAGCAGTTCTTC
CDR3aa: CAYSPNGGRYNEQFF
j_gene: TRBJ2-1
v_gene: TRBV7-8
d_gene: -
abundance: few

CDR3nt: TGTGCCAGCAGCCTAACCCTGGGGGCGGTTACTGAAGCTTTCTTT
CDR3aa: CASSLTLGAVTEAFF
j_gene: TRBJ1-1
v_gene: TRBV3-1
d_gene: -
abundance: -

CDR3nt: TGCAGTGCTTATAATACCGGGACAGGGTCCAGCGAGCAGTACTTC
CDR3aa: CSAYNTGTGSSEQYF
j_gene: TRBJ2-7
v_gene: TRBV20-1
d_gene: TRBD1
abundance: few

CDR3nt: TGTGCCAGCAGTTACGAGGACACCTTCTCTGGGGCCAACGTCCTGACTTTC
CDR3aa: CASSYEDTFSGANVLTF
j_gene: TRBJ2-6
v_gene: TRBV6-5
d_gene: -
abundance: -

CDR3nt: TGTGCCAGCAGTGAATGGCCAGGAGAGACCCAGTACTTC
CDR3aa: CASSEWPGETQYF
j_gene: TRBJ2-5
v_gene: TRBV2
d_gene: -
abundance: few

CDR3nt: TGTGCCAGCAGCTTAAGGAAAGGCGGGAGCCCCTACGAGCAGTACTTC
CDR3aa: CASSLRKGGSPYEQYF
j_gene: TRBJ2-7
v_gene: TRBV7-3
d_gene: TRBD2
abundance: -

CDR3nt: TGTGCCAGCAGCTCGAACCGCCGGGACAGGGTCTACGAGCAGTACTTC
CDR3aa: CASSSNRRDRVYEQYF
j_gene: TRBJ2-7
v_gene: TRBV13
d_gene: TRBD1
abundance: many

CDR3nt: TGTGCCAGCAGTTACGCAGCAGTGAACACTGAAGCTTTCTTT
CDR3aa: CASSYAAVNTEAFF
j_gene: TRBJ1-1
v_gene: TRBV27
d_gene: -
abundance: few

CDR3nt: TGTGCCAGCAGCATAGGACAGGGCGCGTCGATTTACAATGAGCAGTTCTTC
CDR3aa: CASSIGQGASIYNEQFF
j_gene: TRBJ2-1
v_gene: TRBV5-4
d_gene: TRBD1
abundance: many

CDR3nt: TGCAGTGCTAGAGATTCGGGACTAGCGACCAATGAGCAGTTCTTC
CDR3aa: CSARDSGLATNEQFF
j_gene: TRBJ2-1
v_gene: TRBV20-1
d_gene: TRBD2
abundance: many

CDR3nt: TGTGCCAGCAGCGTAGAGGCAAGAGATAATTCACCCCTCCACTTT
CDR3aa: CASSVEARDNSPLHF
j_gene: TRBJ1-6
v_gene: TRBV9
d_gene: -
abundance: few

CDR3nt: TGTGCCTGGAGTTCCAGGGGATACGAAAAACTGTTTTTT
CDR3aa: CAWSSRGYEKLFF
j_gene: TRBJ1-4
v_gene: TRBV30
d_gene: -
abundance: many

CDR3nt: TGCGCCAGCAGCCAACAGGGGGCAGGGGGGAGCGCTGAGCAGTTCTTC
CDR3aa: CASSQQGAGGSAEQFF
j_gene: TRBJ2-1
v_gene: TRBV4-1
d_gene: TRBD1
abundance: few

CDR3nt: TGTGCCAGCAGAGGCCCAGGATCTATCTCTGGGGCCAACGTCCTGACTTTC
CDR3aa: CASRGPGSISGANVLTF
j_gene: TRBJ2-6
v_gene: TRBV2
d_gene: -
abundance: many

CDR3nt: TGTGCCAGCAGTGAAGCGCCGTGGGGGGATGAAAAACTGTTTTTT
CDR3aa: CASSEAPWGDEKLFF
j_gene: TRBJ1-4
v_gene: TRBV2
d_gene: -
abundance: many

CDR3nt: TGCAGCGTGCGGACAGTGGATGGCTACACCTTC
CDR3aa: CSVRTVDGYTF
j_gene: TRBJ1-2
v_gene: TRBV29-1
d_gene: -
abundance: few

CDR3nt: TGTGCCAGCAGCCAAGTGGGACTAGGGGGCCAAAACATTCAGTACTTC
CDR3aa: CASSQVGLGGQNIQYF
j_gene: TRBJ2-4
v_gene: TRBV3-1
d_gene: -
abundance: few

CDR3nt: TGTGCCTGGAGGGACAGGGGAAGCTCCTACGAGCAGTACTTC
CDR3aa: CAWRDRGSSYEQYF
j_gene: TRBJ2-7
v_gene: TRBV30
d_gene: TRBD1
abundance: few

CDR3nt: TGTGCCAGCAGTCCGGGGCTGATCGACGAGCAGTACTTC
CDR3aa: CASSPGLIDEQYF
j_gene: TRBJ2-7
v_gene: TRBV6-1
d_gene: -
abundance: many

CDR3nt: TGTGCCAGCAGCCCGACGGGAGAGTACAATGAGCAGTTCTTC
CDR3aa: CASSPTGEYNEQFF
j_gene: TRBJ2-1
v_gene: TRBV12-3/TRBV12-4
d_gene: -
abundance: many

CDR3nt: TGTGCCAGCTCACCACCGGGACTAGCGTCCGAGCAGTACTTC
CDR3aa: CASSPPGLASEQYF
j_gene: TRBJ2-7
v_gene: TRBV18
d_gene: TRBD2
abundance: many

CDR3nt: TGTGCCACCAGCAGGGCGGTTGCAACTAATGAAAAACTGTTTTTT
CDR3aa: CATSRAVATNEKLFF
j_gene: TRBJ1-4
v_gene: TRBV15
d_gene: -
abundance: -

CDR3nt: TGTGCCACCAGCAGAGCCACCCCGGGGGACCAAGAGACCCAGTACTTC
CDR3aa: CATSRATPGDQETQYF
j_gene: TRBJ2-5
v_gene: TRBV15
d_gene: -
abundance: few

CDR3nt: TGTGCCAGCAGTCCCACCGGGACTAGAAAAAGCTATGAGCAGTTCTTC
CDR3aa: CASSPTGTRKSYEQFF
j_gene: TRBJ2-1
v_gene: TRBV2
d_gene: TRBD2
abundance: many

CDR3nt: TGTGCCAGCACGCCCGGGGTGAACTACGAGCAGTACTTC
CDR3aa: CASTPGVNYEQYF
j_gene: TRBJ2-7
v_gene: TRBV2
d_gene: -
abundance: many

CDR3nt: TGTGCCAGCAGTTTTAGGTTGCGTTTGACCCCAACTAATGAAAAACTGTTTTTT
CDR3aa: CASSFRLRLTPTNEKLFF
j_gene: TRBJ1-4
v_gene: TRBV28
d_gene: -
abundance: few

CDR3nt: TGCAGTGGGGACAGGGGTTTGAATTCACCCCTCCACTTT
CDR3aa: CSGDRGLNSPLHF
j_gene: TRBJ1-6
v_gene: TRBV20-1
d_gene: TRBD1
abundance: -

CDR3nt: TGTGCCAGCAGTAATCCATTAAGTGCGAACGAGCAGTACTTC
CDR3aa: CASSNPLSANEQYF
j_gene: TRBJ2-7
v_gene: TRBV2
d_gene: -
abundance: -

CDR3nt: TGTGCCAGCATTCTTAGGCAGGGGCCTAATCAGCCCCAGCATTTT
CDR3aa: CASILRQGPNQPQHF
j_gene: TRBJ1-5
v_gene: TRBV6-1
d_gene: -
abundance: few

CDR3nt: TGTGCCAGCTACCCAGGGTTCGCGACAGGGGTCGAAAAACTGTTTTTT
CDR3aa: CASYPGFATGVEKLFF
j_gene: TRBJ1-4
v_gene: TRBV6-1
d_gene: TRBD1
abundance: few

CDR3nt: TGTGCCAGCAGTGTGGGTGACAATGAGCAGTTCTTC
CDR3aa: CASSVGDNEQFF
j_gene: TRBJ2-1
v_gene: TRBV2
d_gene: -
abundance: many

CDR3nt: TGCGCCAGCAGCCAACCGGGACAGGGCTCGTACGAGCAGTACTTC
CDR3aa: CASSQPGQGSYEQYF
j_gene: TRBJ2-7
v_gene: TRBV4-1
d_gene: TRBD1
abundance: many

CDR3nt: TGTGCTACCGGGACAGGGGATCCCGAGCAGTACTTC
CDR3aa: CATGTGDPEQYF
j_gene: TRBJ2-7
v_gene: TRBV28
d_gene: TRBD1
abundance: -

CDR3nt: TGTGCCAGCAGTCCCAGGGGGCGCGGTGAAGCTTTCTTT
CDR3aa: CASSPRGRGEAFF
j_gene: TRBJ1-1
v_gene: TRBV28
d_gene: TRBD1
abundance: many

CDR3nt: TGTGCCAGCAGCTTAGTAAGCGGGAATGGGGGTGAGCAGTTCTTC
CDR3aa: CASSLVSGNGGEQFF
j_gene: TRBJ2-1
v_gene: TRBV11-1
d_gene: TRBD2
abundance: many

CDR3nt: TGTGCCAGCAGTTACTTGACACAGAGCAATCAGCCCCAGCATTTT
CDR3aa: CASSYLTQSNQPQHF
j_gene: TRBJ1-5
v_gene: TRBV6-2/TRBV6-3
d_gene: -
abundance: -

CDR3nt: TGTGCCAGCAGCTTAAGCGGGAGGCTGGGCACAGATACGCAGTATTTT
CDR3aa: CASSLSGRLGTDTQYF
j_gene: TRBJ2-3
v_gene: TRBV7-8
d_gene: TRBD2
abundance: few

CDR3nt: TGCGCCAGCAGCTCGTCCCCGGGCACTGAAGCTTTCTTT
CDR3aa: CASSSSPGTEAFF
j_gene: TRBJ1-1
v_gene: TRBV5-1
d_gene: -
abundance: -

CDR3nt: TGCGCCAGCAGCCACCTGACCACGTTGGACAAGAACTATGGCTACACCTTC
CDR3aa: CASSHLTTLDKNYGYTF
j_gene: TRBJ1-2
v_gene: TRBV4-1
d_gene: -
abundance: few

CDR3nt: TGTGCCAGCAGCGTTTCGCGGGAGGGCTACGAGCAGTACTTC
CDR3aa: CASSVSREGYEQYF
j_gene: TRBJ2-7
v_gene: TRBV9
d_gene: TRBD2
abundance: -

CDR3nt: TGTGCCAGCAGTCCTTGGACTAGCACAGATACGCAGTATTTT
CDR3aa: CASSPWTSTDTQYF
j_gene: TRBJ2-3
v_gene: TRBV28
d_gene: -
abundance: few

CDR3nt: TGTGCCAGCAGCCAAGCGGGAGTATATGAGCAGTTCTTC
CDR3aa: CASSQAGVYEQFF
j_gene: TRBJ2-1
v_gene: TRBV7-9
d_gene: TRBD2
abundance: few

CDR3nt: TGTGCCAGCAGTTTGGATGGACACCCCTACGATACGCAGTATTTT
CDR3aa: CASSLDGHPYDTQYF
j_gene: TRBJ2-3
v_gene: TRBV27
d_gene: -
abundance: -

CDR3nt: TGTGCCAGCAGCTACACTGAGGGTGTCTACGAGCAGTACTTC
CDR3aa: CASSYTEGVYEQYF
j_gene: TRBJ2-7
v_gene: TRBV11-2
d_gene: -
abundance: -